Listed here are 9 T cell receptor beta chains from one sample, sequenced in a study of cytomegalovirus exposure and HLA in healthy donors. It was with 60 Vbeta and 13 Jbeta primers that the PCR ran. Sequenced by immunoSEQ multiplex PCR; TCRdb stores in-frame clones only, minus some. The top ten clones hold more than 8% of a sample with 100,000 to 150,000 clones, 80% of them seen once. Input material: PBMCs. Source of these receptors: a man aged 25-45 years in good health and CMV-seropositive.

The rearrangement uses TRBV7-9 and TRBJ1-3; D uncertain. This CDR3 is built from 15 residues. Trimming stripped 1 base from V and 2 bases from J, with 9 bases between. In germline, CDR1 is SEHNR, CDR2 FQNEAQ (reference sequence). In nucleotides, the CDR3 is TGTGCCAGCAGCTTAGTTGCGATTGCTGGAAACACCATATATTTT. This encodes CASSLVAIAGNTIYF. The full variable domain, its missing parts supplied by reference TRBV7-9 and TRBJ1-3, is DTGVSQNPRHKITKRGQNVTFRCDPISEHNRLYWYRQTLGQGPEFLTYFQNEAQLEKSRLLSDRFSAERPKGSFSTLEIQRTEQGDSAMYLCASSLVAIAGNTIYFGEGSWLTVV.

The chain links TRBV5-8 to TRBJ2-5; D is perhaps TRBD2 (6 bases). Per the germline V gene, CDR1 is SGHTS and CDR2 is YDEGEE. The CDR3 loop spans 15 amino acids. The V end lost 2 bases, the J end lost 8 bases, and 19 bases lay between the germline ends. CDR3 amino acids: CASSFYRTTPGTQYF. The DNA for the CDR3 is TGTGCCAGCAGCTTCTACCGGACTACCCCAGGAACCCAGTACTTC.

The V and J genes are TRBV9 and TRBJ2-2; a weak D match, TRBD1 (6 bases). The germline V gene has CDR1 SGDLS and CDR2 YYNGEE. This CDR3 comprises 16 residues. V was shortened by 2 bases and J by 0 bases, with 11 bases between the two germline ends. CDR3: CASSVTGQSNTGELFF. The CDR3 nucleotides are TGTGCCAGCAGCGTTACAGGGCAGTCGAACACCGGGGAGCTGTTTTTT.

With respect to this clone: Other DNA sequences in this specimen translate into the identical CDR3. This sequence joins TRBV5-1 and TRBJ1-1; possibly TRBD1 for D (6 bases). Germline CDR1 and CDR2: SGHRS and YFSETQ. Trimming cost V 1 base and J 4 bases, with 8 bases left between them. This CDR3 region has 13 residues. CDR3: CASSLRGGTEAFF. CDR3 in DNA: TGCGCCAGCAGCTTGAGAGGGGGCACTGAAGCTTTCTTT.

This chain links TRBV5-1 with TRBJ2-1; 11 bases match TRBD1. The CDR3 extends over 15 amino acids. CDR1 is SGHRS, CDR2 YFSETQ, per germline. The trim removed 7 bases at V and 9 bases at J, leaving 12 bases unmatched. CDR3 nucleotides: TGCGCCAGCGGCCTTCATGGACAGGGGGCATCTGAGCAGTTCTTC. Translation gives CASGLHGQGASEQFF.

This chain uses TRBV15 with TRBJ1-4; D gene ambiguous. Germline V gene lookup returns CDR1 LNHNV and CDR2 YYDKDF (reference sequence). V was clipped by 5 bases and J by 6 bases, with 16 bases between them. The length of the CDR3 is 15 residues. CDR3 DNA sequence: TGTGCCACCAGCCGGCGGGCAGTACTAGATGAAAAACTGTTTTTT. Protein product: CATSRRAVLDEKLFF.

The chain has TRBV29-1 and TRBJ1-4; 10 bases map to TRBD1. The CDR3 is made up of 14 amino acids. V shed 3 bases, J shed 13 bases, and the junction held 11 bases outside the gene matches. Germline V gene lookup returns CDR1 SQVTM and CDR2 ANQGSEA. This chain's CDR3 is CSVDEGQGSYGLFF. The CDR3 DNA is TGCAGCGTTGATGAGGGACAGGGGAGTTATGGACTGTTTTTT.

The chain is built from TRBV4-1 and TRBJ1-6; D unclear. The CDR3 is 15 residues long. Trimming removed 1 base from V and 9 bases from J, with 13 bases in between. CDR1 MGHRA and CDR2 YSYEKL come from the germline V gene. The DNA for the CDR3 is TGCGCCAGCAGCCAAGTCGCTGCTTCGCGTTCACCCCTCCACTTT. It yields the protein CASSQVAASRSPLHF.

The chain is built from TRBV5-6 and TRBJ2-7; tentatively, D is TRBD1 (6 bases). Germline V gene lookup returns CDR1 SGHDT and CDR2 YYEEEE. The ends were cut back, 4 bases at V and 5 bases at J, with 16 bases in the middle. This CDR3 has 14 amino acids. The CDR3 is CASSEMTGWNEQYF. In nucleotides, the CDR3 is TGTGCCAGCAGCGAGATGACAGGATGGAACGAGCAGTACTTC.